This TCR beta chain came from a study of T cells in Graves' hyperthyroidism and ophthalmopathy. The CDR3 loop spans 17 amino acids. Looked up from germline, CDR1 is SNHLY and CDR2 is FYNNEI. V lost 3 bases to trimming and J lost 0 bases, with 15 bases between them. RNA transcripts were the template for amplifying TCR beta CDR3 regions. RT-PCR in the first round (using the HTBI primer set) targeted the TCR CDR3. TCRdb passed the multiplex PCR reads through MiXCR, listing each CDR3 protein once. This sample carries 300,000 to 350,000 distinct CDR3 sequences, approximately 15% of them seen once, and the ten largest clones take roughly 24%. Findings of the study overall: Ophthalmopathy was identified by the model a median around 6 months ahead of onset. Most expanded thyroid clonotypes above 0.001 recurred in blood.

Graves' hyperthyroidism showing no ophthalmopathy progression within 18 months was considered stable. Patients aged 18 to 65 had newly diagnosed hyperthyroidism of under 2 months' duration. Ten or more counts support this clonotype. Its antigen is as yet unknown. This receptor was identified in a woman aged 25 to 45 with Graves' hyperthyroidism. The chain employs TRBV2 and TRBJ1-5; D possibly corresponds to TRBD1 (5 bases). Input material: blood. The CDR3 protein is CASSDGGSFYSNQPQHF. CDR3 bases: TGTGCCAGCAGTGACGGGGGTTCTTTTTATAGCAATCAGCCCCAGCATTTT.